This T cell receptor beta chain was sequenced for a study of Ad26.COV2.S vaccination and SARS-CoV-2 variants. Profiling relied on immunoSEQ multiplex PCR, and the TCRdb table lists in-frame clones only, not all of them. Here the sample spans 300,000 to 450,000 clones, around 92% being singletons. The CDR3 is 17 amino acids. The germline gives CDR1 LNHNV, CDR2 YYDKDF (reference sequence). V lost 0 bases, J lost 6 bases, and 8 bases stayed unmatched. Comment on this clone: Its antigen is not identified.

The study's findings and limits: The authors reported substantial breadth in spike-specific CD8+ and CD4+ T cell responses after vaccination. Placebo recipients showed lower spike-specific TCR breadth than vaccinees.

Sequencing was performed on peripheral blood, taken after recovery from COVID-19. The genes are TRBV15 and TRBJ1-3; TRBD1 matches 10 bases. The clonotype was recovered from a human donor who had recovered from COVID-19. This CDR3 reads CATSRDRGTGAVNTIYF. In DNA, the CDR3 is TGTGCCACCAGCAGAGATCGCGGGACAGGGGCCGTAAACACCATATATTTT. Looking up the rest from reference TRBV15 and TRBJ1-3 gives the full variable domain: DAMVIQNPRYQVTQFGKPVTLSCSQTLNHNVMYWYQQKSSQAPKLLFHYYDKDFNNEADTPDNFQSRRPNTSFCFLDIRSPGLGDTAMYLCATSRDRGTGAVNTIYFGEGSWLTVV.